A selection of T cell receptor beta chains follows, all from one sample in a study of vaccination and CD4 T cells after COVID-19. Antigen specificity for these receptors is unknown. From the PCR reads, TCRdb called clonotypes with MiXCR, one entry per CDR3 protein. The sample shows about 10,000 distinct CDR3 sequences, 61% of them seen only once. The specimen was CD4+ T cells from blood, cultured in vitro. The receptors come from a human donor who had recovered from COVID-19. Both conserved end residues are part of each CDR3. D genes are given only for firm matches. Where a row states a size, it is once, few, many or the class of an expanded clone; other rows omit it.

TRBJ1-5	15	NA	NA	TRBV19	CASSIDLGANQPQHF	TGTGCCAGTAGTATAGATTTGGGGGCTAATCAGCCCCAGCATTTT
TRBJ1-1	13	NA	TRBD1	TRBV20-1	CSARDRGLTEAFF	TGCAGTGCTAGGGACAGGGGGCTTACTGAAGCTTTCTTT
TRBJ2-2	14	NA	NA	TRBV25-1	CASRKGLLSGELFF	TGTGCCAGCAGGAAGGGCCTATTGAGCGGGGAGCTGTTTTTT
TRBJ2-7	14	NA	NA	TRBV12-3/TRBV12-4	CASTWGQGAYEQYF	TGTGCCAGCACCTGGGGCCAGGGAGCCTACGAGCAGTACTTC
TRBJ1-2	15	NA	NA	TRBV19	CASSIRNRNNYGYTF	TGTGCCAGTAGTATTAGGAACAGGAATAACTATGGCTACACCTTC
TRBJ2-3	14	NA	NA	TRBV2	CASWERPSTDTQYF	TGTGCCAGCTGGGAGCGGCCCAGCACAGATACGCAGTATTTT
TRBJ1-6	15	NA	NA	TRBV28	CASKPGTYYNSPLHF	TGTGCCAGCAAACCCGGGACGTACTATAATTCACCCCTCCACTTT
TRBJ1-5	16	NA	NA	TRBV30	CAWSVGVGGGDQPQHF	TGTGCCTGGAGTGTAGGTGTGGGGGGCGGCGATCAGCCCCAGCATTTT
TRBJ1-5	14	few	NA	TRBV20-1	CSARGRIGNQPQHF	TGCAGTGCTAGGGGCAGGATAGGAAATCAGCCCCAGCATTTT
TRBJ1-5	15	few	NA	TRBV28	CASSSGLTYDQPQHF	TGTGCCAGCAGTTCGGGACTCACGTACGATCAGCCCCAGCATTTT
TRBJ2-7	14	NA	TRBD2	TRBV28	CASSVLAGIYEQYF	TGTGCCAGCAGTGTCCTAGCGGGAATCTACGAGCAGTACTTC
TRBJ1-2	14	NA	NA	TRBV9	CASSETGKINGYTF	TGTGCCAGCAGCGAAACAGGGAAGATCAATGGCTACACCTTC
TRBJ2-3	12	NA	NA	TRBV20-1	CSAPKSTDTQYF	TGCAGTGCTCCGAAGAGCACAGATACGCAGTATTTT
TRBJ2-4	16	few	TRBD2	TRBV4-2	CASSPGLAGGPDIQYF	TGTGCCAGCAGCCCCGGACTAGCGGGAGGGCCTGACATTCAGTACTTC
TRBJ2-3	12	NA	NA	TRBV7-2	CASSFLVGTQYF	TGTGCCAGCAGCTTTTTGGTGGGTACGCAGTATTTT
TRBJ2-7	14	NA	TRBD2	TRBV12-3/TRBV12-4	CASSLIAGGSGQYF	TGTGCCAGCAGTTTAATAGCGGGAGGGAGTGGGCAGTACTTC
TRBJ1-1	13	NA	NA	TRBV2	CASSGETGLEAFF	TGTGCCAGCAGTGGAGAAACAGGGCTTGAAGCTTTCTTT
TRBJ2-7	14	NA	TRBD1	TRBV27	CASAAQTRGYEQYF	TGTGCCAGCGCGGCTCAAACCAGGGGGTACGAGCAGTACTTC
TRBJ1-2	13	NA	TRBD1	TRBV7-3	CASSQDRDYGYTF	TGTGCCAGCAGTCAGGACAGGGACTATGGCTACACCTTC
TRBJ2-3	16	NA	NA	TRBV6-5	CASSYGLATSTDTQYF	TGTGCCAGCAGTTACGGGCTAGCGACTAGCACAGATACGCAGTATTTT
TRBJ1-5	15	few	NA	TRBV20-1	CSAKSRVYSNQPQHF	TGCAGTGCTAAATCCCGGGTTTATAGCAATCAGCCCCAGCATTTT
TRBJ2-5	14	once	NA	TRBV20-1	CSARDSQGSETQYF	TGCAGTGCTAGGGACAGTCAAGGGTCCGAGACCCAGTACTTC
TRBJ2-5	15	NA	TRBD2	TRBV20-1	CSARVYGRGQETQYF	TGCAGTGCTAGAGTTTACGGGAGGGGTCAAGAGACCCAGTACTTC
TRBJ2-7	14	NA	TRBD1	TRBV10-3	CATSRDRGQYEQYF	TGTGCCACCTCCCGGGACAGGGGGCAATACGAGCAGTACTTC
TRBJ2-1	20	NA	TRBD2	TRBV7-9	CASSFRLWTSGRRGSNEQFF	TGTGCCAGCAGCTTTAGATTATGGACTAGCGGGAGACGGGGGAGCAATGAGCAGTTCTTC
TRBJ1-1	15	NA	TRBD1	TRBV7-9	CASSSYGTGTSEAFF	TGTGCCAGCAGCTCCTACGGGACAGGGACCTCTGAAGCTTTCTTT
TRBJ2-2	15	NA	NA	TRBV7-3	CASSLSPGNTGELFF	TGTGCCAGCAGCTTAAGTCCGGGAAACACCGGGGAGCTGTTTTTT
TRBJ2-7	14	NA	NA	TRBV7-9	CASSRSAGPHEQYF	TGTGCCAGCAGCCGAAGTGCAGGGCCCCACGAGCAGTACTTC
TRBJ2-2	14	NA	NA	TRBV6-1	CASSGGAGTGELFF	TGTGCCAGCAGTGGGGGAGCCGGGACCGGGGAGCTGTTTTTT
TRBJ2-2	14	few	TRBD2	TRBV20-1	CSAEAGGFTGELFF	TGCAGTGCCGAAGCGGGAGGATTCACCGGGGAGCTGTTTTTT
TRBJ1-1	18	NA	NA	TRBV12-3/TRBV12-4	CASRPYIIGAVRNTEAFF	TGTGCCAGCAGGCCTTACATAATAGGAGCGGTAAGGAACACTGAAGCTTTCTTT
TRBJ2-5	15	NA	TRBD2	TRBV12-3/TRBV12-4	CASSFRLAGEETQYF	TGTGCCAGCAGTTTCCGACTAGCGGGAGAAGAGACCCAGTACTTC
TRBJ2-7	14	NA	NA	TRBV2	CASRAGQTNYEQYF	TGTGCCAGCAGAGCCGGACAGACAAACTACGAGCAGTACTTC
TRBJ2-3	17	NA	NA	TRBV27	CASGRPPTGGGTDTQYF	TGTGCCAGCGGAAGACCCCCTACTGGCGGAGGCACAGATACGCAGTATTTT
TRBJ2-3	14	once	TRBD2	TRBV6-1	CASRTSGSTDTQYF	TGTGCCAGCAGGACTAGCGGGAGCACAGATACGCAGTATTTT
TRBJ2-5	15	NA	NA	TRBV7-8	CASSLLGGAQETQYF	TGTGCCAGCAGCCTACTGGGCGGGGCACAAGAGACCCAGTACTTC
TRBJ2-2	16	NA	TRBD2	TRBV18	CASSPGSGSQTGELFF	TGTGCCAGCTCACCAGGTAGCGGGAGTCAAACCGGGGAGCTGTTTTTT
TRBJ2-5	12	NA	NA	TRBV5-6	CASSWGQETQYF	TGTGCCAGCAGCTGGGGGCAAGAGACCCAGTACTTC
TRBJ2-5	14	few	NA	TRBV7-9	CASSAPPPQETQYF	TGTGCCAGCAGCGCCCCGCCCCCGCAAGAGACCCAGTACTTC
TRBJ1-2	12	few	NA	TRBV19	CASSPILGGYTF	TGTGCCAGTAGCCCAATCTTGGGTGGCTACACCTTC
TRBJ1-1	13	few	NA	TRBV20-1	CSARRDVYAVAFF	TGCAGTGCTAGACGGGACGTCTACGCCGTAGCTTTCTTT
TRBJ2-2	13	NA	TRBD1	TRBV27	CASSSLDREELFF	TGTGCCAGCAGTTCACTGGACAGGGAGGAGCTGTTTTTT